This T cell receptor beta chain originates from a study of metastatic and nonmetastatic thyroid tumors (dated by TCRdb to 2018 to 2021). Some background on the complete study: The researchers compared repertoires between peripheral blood samples and tumor or nodule tissue samples from patients with malignant or benign thyroid disease. Study-level results and caveats: In both blood and tumor samples, malignant tumors were reported to have significantly higher TCR beta diversity than benign nodules.

The CDR3 runs 13 amino acids, cysteine and phenylalanine included. Only the CDR3 DNA is retained, 39 bases long and in frame from the first base. Trimming removed 5 bases from V and 4 bases from J, leaving 14 bases between the germline ends. Reading the germline V gene (reference sequence) gives CDR1 DFQATT and CDR2 SNEGSKA. This clone is judged medium-sized (0.01 to 0.1%). The specificity of this receptor is unknown. No clone much larger than this one lies a single base away; base qualities are absent. Receptor libraries were prepared by PCR. Reads for this sample came from an Illumina HiSeq 4000. The TCR beta-chain CDR3 region of each patient was profiled by high-throughput sequencing. As for how the authors treated the data: Drawing on CDR3 differences between clinicopathological groups, the researchers built a classifier meant to tell apart patients with distant-metastatic papillary thyroid cancer. To measure repertoire diversity the researchers used the Shannon index, while the Morisita-Horn index served to gauge how similar the tumor and blood repertoires were. TCRdb applied fastp at Q25 and MiXCR to the public reads, then kept only in-frame beta chains. TCRdb, rather than the study authors, made the V and J calls. Across this sample there are more than 25,000 clones, with around a quarter seen only once. Jointly, the top ten make up around 5.5% of the sample.

No patient had received any treatment before thyroid surgery. The study retrospectively analysed patient clinical samples collected from 2012 to 2018 using T-cell receptor beta sequencing. This clonotype was sampled from a female donor with papillary thyroid cancer or a benign thyroid nodule (not recorded which). Some clones in this sample may be carry-over from other donors' samples. In this chain, TRBV20-1 is recombined with TRBJ1-2; the D segment cannot be called with confidence. Sample: blood. The bases read TGCAGTGCTTGGGCCTCAGACATCTATGGCTACACCTTC. It encodes CSAWASDIYGYTF.